This record looks at one T cell receptor beta chain sequence and its context. The antigen remains unidentified. CD45RO-CCR7+CD27+CD95- expression identified naive CD8+ T cells. This record belongs to a study of CXCR3-negative and CXCR3-positive naive CD8 T cells. Looking at the study overall: Per library, roughly 1.5 +/- 0.3 million reads; some 140 million TRB reads overall.

Findings and caveats of the study: TRB CDR3 hydrophobicity was greater in CXCR3-positive naive cells than in CXCR3-negative naive cells. Both naive subsets showed comparably high diversity, and memory CD8+ cells showed much lower diversity.

The germline V gene encodes CDR1 SQVTM and CDR2 ANQGSEA. This CDR3 is built from 13 residues. UMI-tagged TRB cDNA libraries were built via 5' RACE. TCRdb reprocessed the 5' RACE reads; each CDR3 protein has one entry and no DNA is given. The listing records about 130,000 distinct CDR3 sequences. Material: naive CXCR3- CD8+ T cells from blood. Subset reported: CD45RO-CCR7+CD27+CD95- naive CD8+ T cells lacking CXCR3 (TNR3-). This TCR derives from a human donor in good health. Some clones in this sample may be carry-over from other donors' samples. This chain connects TRBV29-1 to TRBJ2-2; checking the TCRdb D call of TRBD2 is not possible without DNA. CDR3: CSVKGLNTGELFF.